This T cell receptor (beta chain) originates from a study of CD8 T cells in ankylosing spondylitis. Study-level results: Peripheral blood held disease-linked clones only at relatively low frequency, and these were CD8+. Some motif variants were previously reported in reactive arthritis synovial fluid and blood. According to the report, clones linked to the disease were significantly enriched in matched synovial fluid samples taken from ankylosing spondylitis patients. Blood of patients with ankylosing spondylitis appeared to be characterized by a TCR beta motif of several highly homologous variants.

This clonotype was seen repeatedly, ten times or more. The antigen is unknown. Libraries of TCR beta came from quantitative 5'-RACE with molecular barcodes. TCRdb re-called the 5' RACE reads through MiXCR, storing one row per CDR3 protein. The sample yields 200,000 to 250,000 distinct CDR3 sequences, roughly 6.6% seen once. The J segment lost 4 bases and the V segment lost 5 bases, leaving 5 bases of the junction unmatched. CDR3 length: 14 amino acids. The sample taken for sequencing was blood, either unsorted or a sorted T cell fraction (not recorded which). This chain joins TRBV12-3 or TRBV12-4 and TRBJ2-3, with 8 bases fitting TRBD1. This TCR derives from a male donor with ankylosing spondylitis. DNA of the CDR3: TGTGCCAGCAGTCCTCCGACAGGGGCAGATACGCAGTATTTT. This codes for CASSPPTGADTQYF.